Listed below are T cell receptor beta chains from one sample, sequenced in a study of T cells in localized non-small cell lung cancer. TCRdb's table, derived via immunoSEQ multiplex PCR, lists solely in-frame clones and lacks some. The sample has approximately 54,000 clones, under 85% seen once; the top ten hold just under 20%. The source was peripheral blood, collected before any cancer treatment. Receptors originate from a female donor of 60 years or more with stage II squamous cell lung carcinoma. Both conserved end residues are part of each CDR3. The order of the fields is CDR3 protein, CDR3 DNA, clone size, V gene, J gene, D gene. A D gene is named only where the DNA matches it firmly. Some rows mark clone size as missing; the rest say once, few, many or name a class of expanded clone.

CDR3 protein: CASSLASRGPISTDTQYF; CDR3 DNA: TGTGCCAGCAGCTTAGCTTCGCGGGGGCCCATTAGCACAGATACGCAGTATTTT; clone size: .; V gene: TRBV7-2; J gene: TRBJ2-3; D gene: .
CDR3 protein: CSVRGEETQYF; CDR3 DNA: TGCAGCGTCAGAGGGGAGGAGACCCAGTACTTC; clone size: .; V gene: TRBV29-1; J gene: TRBJ2-5; D gene: .
CDR3 protein: CASTWDNSNYGYTF; CDR3 DNA: TGTGCCAGCACCTGGGACAATTCTAACTATGGCTACACCTTC; clone size: .; V gene: TRBV7-9; J gene: TRBJ1-2; D gene: .
CDR3 protein: CASSDGPTNNEQFF; CDR3 DNA: TGTGCCAGCAGCGACGGACCAACGAACAATGAGCAGTTCTTC; clone size: .; V gene: TRBV5-4; J gene: TRBJ2-1; D gene: .
CDR3 protein: CASSPTGGLSYEQYF; CDR3 DNA: TGTGCCAGCAGCCCTACAGGGGGCTTATCCTACGAGCAGTACTTC; clone size: .; V gene: TRBV5-4; J gene: TRBJ2-7; D gene: TRBD1
CDR3 protein: CASSLPGLAGTQYF; CDR3 DNA: TGTGCCAGCAGCCTCCCAGGACTAGCCGGGACCCAGTACTTC; clone size: few; V gene: TRBV5-6; J gene: TRBJ2-5; D gene: TRBD2
CDR3 protein: CASSLAMGGYTF; CDR3 DNA: TGTGCCAGCAGTTTGGCTATGGGGGGCTACACCTTC; clone size: .; V gene: TRBV28; J gene: TRBJ1-2; D gene: .
CDR3 protein: CASSTPGQGNTEAFF; CDR3 DNA: TGTGCCAGCAGTACTCCGGGACAGGGGAACACTGAAGCTTTCTTT; clone size: .; V gene: TRBV25-1; J gene: TRBJ1-1; D gene: TRBD1
CDR3 protein: CASSPAGEAKNIQYF; CDR3 DNA: TGTGCCAGCTCACCAGCGGGGGAAGCCAAAAACATTCAGTACTTC; clone size: .; V gene: TRBV18; J gene: TRBJ2-4; D gene: TRBD2
CDR3 protein: CASSQDASWSNQPQHF; CDR3 DNA: TGCGCCAGCAGCCAAGATGCCAGTTGGAGCAATCAGCCCCAGCATTTT; clone size: .; V gene: TRBV4-1; J gene: TRBJ1-5; D gene: .
CDR3 protein: CASGLVLWHRDSNQPQHF; CDR3 DNA: TGTGCTAGTGGTTTGGTACTTTGGCACCGTGACAGCAATCAGCCCCAGCATTTT; clone size: .; V gene: TRBV12-5; J gene: TRBJ1-5; D gene: .
CDR3 protein: CASSLVGANVLTF; CDR3 DNA: TGTGCCAGCAGTTTAGTTGGGGCCAACGTCCTGACTTTC; clone size: .; V gene: TRBV11-2; J gene: TRBJ2-6; D gene: .
CDR3 protein: CASSYGTGSPEAFF; CDR3 DNA: TGTGCCAGCAGCTACGGGACAGGGAGCCCTGAAGCTTTCTTT; clone size: .; V gene: TRBV6-5; J gene: TRBJ1-1; D gene: TRBD1
CDR3 protein: CASSLGQGTPRTDTQYF; CDR3 DNA: TGCGCCAGCAGCTTGGGCCAGGGTACCCCCCGCACAGATACGCAGTATTTT; clone size: .; V gene: TRBV5-1; J gene: TRBJ2-3; D gene: .
CDR3 protein: CASRRDRGTYGYTF; CDR3 DNA: TGTGCCAGCAGACGGGACAGGGGGACCTATGGCTACACCTTC; clone size: once; V gene: TRBV6-5; J gene: TRBJ1-2; D gene: TRBD1
CDR3 protein: CASTRTGIGNQPQHF; CDR3 DNA: TGTGCCAGTACCCGGACAGGAATCGGCAATCAGCCCCAGCATTTT; clone size: .; V gene: TRBV19; J gene: TRBJ1-5; D gene: TRBD1
CDR3 protein: CASSRRPDEQYF; CDR3 DNA: TGTGCCAGCAGCCGGCGGCCGGACGAGCAGTACTTC; clone size: .; V gene: TRBV5-4; J gene: TRBJ2-7; D gene: .
CDR3 protein: CASSDRARETQYF; CDR3 DNA: TGTGCCAGTAGCGACAGGGCAAGGGAGACCCAGTACTTC; clone size: .; V gene: TRBV19; J gene: TRBJ2-5; D gene: TRBD1
CDR3 protein: CASSLGRSSGYTF; CDR3 DNA: TGTGCCAGCAGCCTCGGACGGAGTTCGGGCTACACCTTC; clone size: few; V gene: TRBV5-6; J gene: TRBJ1-2; D gene: .
CDR3 protein: CASSFGETQYF; CDR3 DNA: TGCGCCAGCAGCTTCGGGGAGACCCAGTACTTC; clone size: .; V gene: TRBV5-1; J gene: TRBJ2-5; D gene: .
CDR3 protein: CAISESGGGNTEAFF; CDR3 DNA: TGTGCCATCAGTGAGTCGGGAGGGGGCAACACTGAAGCTTTCTTT; clone size: .; V gene: TRBV10-3; J gene: TRBJ1-1; D gene: TRBD1
CDR3 protein: CASSVSRDDGLYEQYF; CDR3 DNA: TGTGCCAGCAGCGTATCTCGGGACGACGGGCTCTACGAGCAGTACTTC; clone size: .; V gene: TRBV9; J gene: TRBJ2-7; D gene: .
CDR3 protein: CASSLRYEQYF; CDR3 DNA: TGTGCCAGCAGTTTAAGGTACGAGCAGTACTTC; clone size: once; V gene: TRBV28; J gene: TRBJ2-7; D gene: .
CDR3 protein: CASSLAEQALYGYTF; CDR3 DNA: TGCGCCAGCAGCTTGGCCGAGCAGGCTCTCTATGGCTACACCTTC; clone size: .; V gene: TRBV5-1; J gene: TRBJ1-2; D gene: .
CDR3 protein: CASSQGDRYNEQFF; CDR3 DNA: TGTGCCAGCAGCCAAGGGGACAGATACAATGAGCAGTTCTTC; clone size: .; V gene: TRBV14; J gene: TRBJ2-1; D gene: TRBD1
CDR3 protein: CASSSRDSSYEQYF; CDR3 DNA: TGTGCCAGCAGTTCAAGGGACAGTTCCTACGAGCAGTACTTC; clone size: .; V gene: TRBV27; J gene: TRBJ2-7; D gene: TRBD1
CDR3 protein: CASSEADRFNEKLFF; CDR3 DNA: TGTGCCAGCAGTGAAGCCGACAGGTTTAATGAAAAACTGTTTTTT; clone size: .; V gene: TRBV25-1; J gene: TRBJ1-4; D gene: .
CDR3 protein: CASTDPGQVRSYEQYF; CDR3 DNA: TGTGCCAGTACCGACCCGGGACAGGTACGCTCCTACGAGCAGTACTTC; clone size: .; V gene: TRBV2; J gene: TRBJ2-7; D gene: TRBD1
CDR3 protein: CSVQEGAVGDYGYTF; CDR3 DNA: TGCAGCGTTCAAGAGGGGGCCGTAGGCGACTATGGCTACACCTTC; clone size: once; V gene: TRBV29-1; J gene: TRBJ1-2; D gene: TRBD1
CDR3 protein: CATNRDRGTDTQYF; CDR3 DNA: TGTGCCACCAACCGGGACAGGGGCACAGATACGCAGTATTTT; clone size: .; V gene: TRBV6-5; J gene: TRBJ2-3; D gene: TRBD1
CDR3 protein: CASSIPGQQETQYF; CDR3 DNA: TGTGCCAGTAGTATCCCAGGACAGCAAGAGACCCAGTACTTC; clone size: .; V gene: TRBV19; J gene: TRBJ2-5; D gene: .
CDR3 protein: CASSLALQGATDTQYF; CDR3 DNA: TGTGCCAGCAGCTTAGCGCTACAGGGGGCTACAGATACGCAGTATTTT; clone size: once; V gene: TRBV7-9; J gene: TRBJ2-3; D gene: TRBD1
CDR3 protein: CASSQASDGANVLTF; CDR3 DNA: TGTGCCAGCAGCCAAGCTAGCGACGGGGCCAACGTCCTGACTTTC; clone size: .; V gene: TRBV4-2; J gene: TRBJ2-6; D gene: .
CDR3 protein: CASSVGMLETEAFF; CDR3 DNA: TGTGCCAGCAGCGTAGGGATGCTGGAGACTGAAGCTTTCTTT; clone size: .; V gene: TRBV9; J gene: TRBJ1-1; D gene: .
CDR3 protein: CASSTRGDNQPQHF; CDR3 DNA: TGTGCCAGTAGTACACGGGGAGATAATCAGCCCCAGCATTTT; clone size: .; V gene: TRBV19; J gene: TRBJ1-5; D gene: .
CDR3 protein: CASSQEEGPTEAFF; CDR3 DNA: TGTGCCAGCAGCCAAGAAGAAGGGCCCACTGAAGCTTTCTTT; clone size: .; V gene: TRBV5-4; J gene: TRBJ1-1; D gene: .
CDR3 protein: CASSPTSDTTDTQYF; CDR3 DNA: TGCGCCAGCAGCCCCACTAGCGACACCACAGATACGCAGTATTTT; clone size: .; V gene: TRBV5-4; J gene: TRBJ2-3; D gene: TRBD2
CDR3 protein: CASSHSGSANYGYTF; CDR3 DNA: TGCGCCAGCAGCCATTCAGGGAGCGCGAACTATGGCTACACCTTC; clone size: .; V gene: TRBV4-1; J gene: TRBJ1-2; D gene: .
CDR3 protein: CASSRTAVTTSTGELFF; CDR3 DNA: TGTGCCAGCAGCCGGACCGCGGTAACCACAAGCACCGGGGAGCTGTTTTTT; clone size: .; V gene: TRBV7-8; J gene: TRBJ2-2; D gene: .
CDR3 protein: CASSLSVDTQYF; CDR3 DNA: TGTGCCAGCAGTTTATCAGTGGATACGCAGTATTTT; clone size: few; V gene: TRBV27; J gene: TRBJ2-3; D gene: .
CDR3 protein: CVSGEGLNTEAFF; CDR3 DNA: TGTGTCTCGGGGGAGGGGCTGAACACTGAAGCTTTCTTT; clone size: .; V gene: TRBV6-6; J gene: TRBJ1-1; D gene: .